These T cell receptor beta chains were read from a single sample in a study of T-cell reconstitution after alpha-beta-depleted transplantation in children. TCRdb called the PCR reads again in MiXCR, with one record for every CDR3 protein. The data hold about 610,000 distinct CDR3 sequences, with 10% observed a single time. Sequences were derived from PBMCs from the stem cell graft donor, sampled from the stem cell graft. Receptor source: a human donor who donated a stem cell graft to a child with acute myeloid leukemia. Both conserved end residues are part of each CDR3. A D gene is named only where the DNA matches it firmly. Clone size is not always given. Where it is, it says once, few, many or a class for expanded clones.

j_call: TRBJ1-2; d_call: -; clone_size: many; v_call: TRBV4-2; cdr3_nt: TGTGCCAGCAGCCAAAGCAGGGCCACTAACTATGGCTACACCTTC; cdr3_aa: CASSQSRATNYGYTF
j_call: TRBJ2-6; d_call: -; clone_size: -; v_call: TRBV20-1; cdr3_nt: TGCAGTGCCACCCCACAGGTCTCTGGGGCCAACGTCCTGACTTTC; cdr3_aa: CSATPQVSGANVLTF
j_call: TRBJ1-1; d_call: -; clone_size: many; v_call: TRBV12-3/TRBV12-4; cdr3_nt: TGTGCCAGCAGCGAGAAGAACACTGAAGCTTTCTTT; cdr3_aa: CASSEKNTEAFF
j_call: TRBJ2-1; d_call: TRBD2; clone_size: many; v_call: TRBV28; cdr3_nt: TGTGCCACCCGGACTAGCGGGAGGGGTGAGCAGTTCTTC; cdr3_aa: CATRTSGRGEQFF
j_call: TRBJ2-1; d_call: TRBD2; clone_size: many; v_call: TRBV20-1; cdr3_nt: TGCAGTGCTAGACCAACTAGCGGGAGGGGATTCGGTGAGCAGTTCTTC; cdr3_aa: CSARPTSGRGFGEQFF
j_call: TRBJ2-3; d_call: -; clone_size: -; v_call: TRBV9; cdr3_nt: TGTGCCAGCACCGTGACTAGGGAGACAGATACGCAGTATTTT; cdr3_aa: CASTVTRETDTQYF
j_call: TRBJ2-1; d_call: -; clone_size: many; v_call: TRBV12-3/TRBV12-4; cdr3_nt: TGTGCCAGCAGTTTAGTAGGGGGATTAAATGAGCAGTTCTTC; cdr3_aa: CASSLVGGLNEQFF
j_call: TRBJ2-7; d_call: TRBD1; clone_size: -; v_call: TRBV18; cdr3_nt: TGTGCCAGCTCACTGGATCGGCGGGGACAGGGCTTTAAAGAGCAGTACTTC; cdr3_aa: CASSLDRRGQGFKEQYF
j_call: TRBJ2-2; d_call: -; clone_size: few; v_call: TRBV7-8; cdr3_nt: TGTGCCAGCAGCTTAGCTGTCAAGAGCGGGGAGCTGTTTTTT; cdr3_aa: CASSLAVKSGELFF
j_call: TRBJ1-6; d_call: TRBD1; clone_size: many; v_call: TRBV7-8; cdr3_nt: TGTGCCAGCAGCTTGTCTCTGGGACAGGGTAGCTCACCCCTCCACTTT; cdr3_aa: CASSLSLGQGSSPLHF
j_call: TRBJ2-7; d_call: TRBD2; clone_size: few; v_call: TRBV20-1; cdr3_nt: TGCAGTGCTAGTCGGGGGAGTCTGGCTAGCGGGAGTCACGAGCAGTACTTC; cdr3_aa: CSASRGSLASGSHEQYF
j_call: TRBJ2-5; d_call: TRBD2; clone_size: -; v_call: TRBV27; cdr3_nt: TGTGCCAGCAGACCTAGCGGAGGAGAGACCCAGTACTTC; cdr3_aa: CASRPSGGETQYF
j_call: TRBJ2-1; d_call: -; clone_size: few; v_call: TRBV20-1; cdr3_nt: TGCAGTGCTAGAGTCGGCGGCTACAATGAGCAGTTCTTC; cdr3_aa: CSARVGGYNEQFF
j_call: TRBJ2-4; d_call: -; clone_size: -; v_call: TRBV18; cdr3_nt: TGTGCCAGCTCACCAGTCGAAGGAAATCTAGCCAAAAACATTCAGTACTTC; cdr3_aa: CASSPVEGNLAKNIQYF
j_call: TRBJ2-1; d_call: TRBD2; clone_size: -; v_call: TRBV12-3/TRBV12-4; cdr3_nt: TGTGCCAGCAGCGTAGCGGGAGGGGTTGAGCAGTTCTTC; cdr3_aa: CASSVAGGVEQFF
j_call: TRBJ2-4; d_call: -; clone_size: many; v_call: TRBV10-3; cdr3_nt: TGTGCCATCAGTGGAACAGGGGGTTTGGGGACTAGTGTGGACAAAAACATTCAGTACTTC; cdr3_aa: CAISGTGGLGTSVDKNIQYF
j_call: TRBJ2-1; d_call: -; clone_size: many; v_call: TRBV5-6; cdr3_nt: TGTGCCAGCAGCCCCTTTATTCGGGCCTCATCCTACAATGAGCAGTTCTTC; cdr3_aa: CASSPFIRASSYNEQFF
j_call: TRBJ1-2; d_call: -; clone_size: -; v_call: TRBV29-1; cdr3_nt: TGCAGCGTTGGCCGGGTGGCAGGCTATGGCTACACCTTC; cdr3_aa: CSVGRVAGYGYTF
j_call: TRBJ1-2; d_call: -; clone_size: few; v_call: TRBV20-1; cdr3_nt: TGCAGTGCTAGAGATAACGGCCGTCGATGGGGCTACACCTTC; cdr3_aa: CSARDNGRRWGYTF
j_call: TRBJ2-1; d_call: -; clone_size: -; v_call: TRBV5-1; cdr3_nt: TGCGCCAGCAGCTTTATGGCGGATGAGCAGTTCTTC; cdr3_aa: CASSFMADEQFF
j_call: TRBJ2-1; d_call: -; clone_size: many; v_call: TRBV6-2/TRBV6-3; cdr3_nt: TGTGCCAGCACCGAGACGTTCGCAGGGCCTAGAGAGCAGTTCTTC; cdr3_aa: CASTETFAGPREQFF
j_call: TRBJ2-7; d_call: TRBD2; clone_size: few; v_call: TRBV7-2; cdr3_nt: TGTGCCAGCAGCTCGGACAGGGGCCTAGCGGGAGGCTACGAGCAGTACTTC; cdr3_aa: CASSSDRGLAGGYEQYF
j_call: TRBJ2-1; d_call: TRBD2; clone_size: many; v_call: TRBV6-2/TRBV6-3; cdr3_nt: TGTGCCAGCAGTTTTAGCGGGAATCTCTACAATGAGCAGTTCTTC; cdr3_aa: CASSFSGNLYNEQFF
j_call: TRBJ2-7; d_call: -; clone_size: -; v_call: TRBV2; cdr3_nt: TGTGCCAGCAGACCGGACCGAGTTTCGTTCGAGCAGTACTTC; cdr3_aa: CASRPDRVSFEQYF
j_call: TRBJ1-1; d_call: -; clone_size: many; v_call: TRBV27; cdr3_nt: TGTGCCAGCAGTCATACATGGGACACTGAAGCTTTCTTT; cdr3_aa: CASSHTWDTEAFF
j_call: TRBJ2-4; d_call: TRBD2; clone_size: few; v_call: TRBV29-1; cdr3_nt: TGCAGCGTTGGGGGAGGGATCGGCAAAAACATTCAGTACTTC; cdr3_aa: CSVGGGIGKNIQYF
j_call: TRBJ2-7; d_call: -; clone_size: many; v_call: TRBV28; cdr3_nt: TGTGCCAGCCGCCTTTCCTACGAGCAGTACTTC; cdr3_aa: CASRLSYEQYF
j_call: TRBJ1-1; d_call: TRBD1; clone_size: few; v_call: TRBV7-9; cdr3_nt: TGTGCCAGCAGCTCGCAGGGGGGCTTGTCGAACACTGAAGCTTTCTTT; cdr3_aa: CASSSQGGLSNTEAFF
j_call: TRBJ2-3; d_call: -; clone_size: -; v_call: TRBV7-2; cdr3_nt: TGTGCCAGCAGCCCTCGGGGCGGGTCTAGCACAGATACGCAGTATTTT; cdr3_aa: CASSPRGGSSTDTQYF
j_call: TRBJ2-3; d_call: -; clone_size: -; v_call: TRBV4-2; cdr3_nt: TGTGCCAGCAGCCAAGAGGGAATAGCGGTCCACGGTACGCAGTATTTT; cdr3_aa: CASSQEGIAVHGTQYF
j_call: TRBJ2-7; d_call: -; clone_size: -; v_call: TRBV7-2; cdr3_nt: TGTGCCAGCACTTCTACCGGGTCTTCTTACGAGCAGTACTTC; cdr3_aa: CASTSTGSSYEQYF
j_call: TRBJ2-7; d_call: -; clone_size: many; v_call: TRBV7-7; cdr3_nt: TGTGCTAGCAGCTTAGCTCGCGGAAACTACGAGCAGTACTTC; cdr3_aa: CASSLARGNYEQYF
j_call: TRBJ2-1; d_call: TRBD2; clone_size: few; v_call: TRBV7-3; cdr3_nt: TGTGCCAGCAGCTTAAGTAGCGGGAGTAAAACTGAGCAGTTCTTC; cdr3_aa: CASSLSSGSKTEQFF
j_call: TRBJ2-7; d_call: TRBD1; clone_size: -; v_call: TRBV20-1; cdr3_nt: TGCAGTGCTCAGGCAGGGGGCTACGAGCAGTACTTC; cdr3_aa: CSAQAGGYEQYF
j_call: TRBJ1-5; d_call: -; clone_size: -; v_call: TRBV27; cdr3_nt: TGTGCCAGCAGTTGGGATTTCAATCAGCCCCAGCAATTT; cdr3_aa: CASSWDFNQPQQF
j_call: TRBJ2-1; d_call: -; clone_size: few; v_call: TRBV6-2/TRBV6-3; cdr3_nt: TGTGCCAGCAGTTACGGGGGCGGAGCGGGTGAGCAGTTCTTC; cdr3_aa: CASSYGGGAGEQFF
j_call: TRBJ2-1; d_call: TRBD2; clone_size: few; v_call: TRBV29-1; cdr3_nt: TGCAGCGTATACACTAGCGGGAGCTCCTACAATGAGCAGTTCTTC; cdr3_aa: CSVYTSGSSYNEQFF
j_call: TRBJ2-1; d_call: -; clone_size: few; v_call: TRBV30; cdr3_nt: TGTGCCTGGACAGTAAAGGGCTCCTACAATGAGCAGTTCTTC; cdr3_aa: CAWTVKGSYNEQFF
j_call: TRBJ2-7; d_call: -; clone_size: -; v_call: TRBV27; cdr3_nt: TGTGCCAGCGCCTCCCGTGGCGACTCCTACGAGCAGTACTTC; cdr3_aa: CASASRGDSYEQYF
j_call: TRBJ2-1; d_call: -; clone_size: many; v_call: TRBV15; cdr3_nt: TGTGCCACCAGCAGAGGCCGGGGAGCCTCCTACAATGAGCAGTTCTTC; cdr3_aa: CATSRGRGASYNEQFF
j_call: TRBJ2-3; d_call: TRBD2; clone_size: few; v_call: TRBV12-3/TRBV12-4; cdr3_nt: TGTGCCAGCAGTCCCTTCCTAGCGGTCACAGATACGCAGTATTTT; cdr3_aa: CASSPFLAVTDTQYF
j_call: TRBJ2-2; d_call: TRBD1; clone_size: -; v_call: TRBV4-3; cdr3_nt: TGCGCCAGCAGCCAGGGAATGGGGACAGGGGTGACCGGGGAGCTGTTTTTT; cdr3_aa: CASSQGMGTGVTGELFF
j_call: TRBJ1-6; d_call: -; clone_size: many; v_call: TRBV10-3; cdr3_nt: TGTGCCGGCGGGGGAAATTCACCCCTCCACTTT; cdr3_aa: CAGGGNSPLHF
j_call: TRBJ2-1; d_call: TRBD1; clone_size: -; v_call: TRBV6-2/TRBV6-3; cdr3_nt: TGTGCCAGCAGTTACTCTTCGGGACAGGGGTCCTACAATGAGCAGTTCTTC; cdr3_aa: CASSYSSGQGSYNEQFF
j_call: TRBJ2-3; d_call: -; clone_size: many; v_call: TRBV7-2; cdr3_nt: TGTGCCAGCGTGCTAACGGGCACAGATACGCAGTATTTT; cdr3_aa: CASVLTGTDTQYF
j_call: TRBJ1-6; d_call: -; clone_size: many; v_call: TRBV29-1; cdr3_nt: TGCAGCGTTGCGTGGACGTATAATTCACCCCTCCACTTT; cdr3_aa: CSVAWTYNSPLHF
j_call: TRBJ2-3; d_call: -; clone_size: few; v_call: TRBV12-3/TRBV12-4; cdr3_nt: TGTGCCAGCAGTTGGGGCAGGGGCCCAGATACGCAGTATTTT; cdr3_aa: CASSWGRGPDTQYF
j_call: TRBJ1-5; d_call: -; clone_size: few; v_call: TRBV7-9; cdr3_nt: TGTGCCAGCAGCTCAAGTCGGGGAGGTGGGCATCAGCCCCAGCATTTT; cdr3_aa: CASSSSRGGGHQPQHF
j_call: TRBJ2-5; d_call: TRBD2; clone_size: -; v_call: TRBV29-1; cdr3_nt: TGCAGCGGACGGAGACTAGCGGGAGGGGAGGTGATGGAGACCCAGTACTTC; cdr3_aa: CSGRRLAGGEVMETQYF
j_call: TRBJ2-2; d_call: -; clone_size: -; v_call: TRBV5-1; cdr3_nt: TGCGCCAGCAAGAGGGACGGGAACACCGGGGAGCTGTTTTTT; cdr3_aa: CASKRDGNTGELFF
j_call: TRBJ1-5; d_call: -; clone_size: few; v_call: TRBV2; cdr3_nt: TGTGCCAGCGTTGGGCAGGGCGTGAATCAGCCCCAGCATTTT; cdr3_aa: CASVGQGVNQPQHF